The sample holds many counts of the clone carrying this TCR beta chain. Its antigen is undetermined. Naive T cells were sorted: CD4+CD8-CD45RO-CD45RA+ for CD4+, CD8+CD4-CD45RA+CD27bright for CD8+. TCR libraries were built from approximately 520 ng of total RNA by linear amplification. TCRdb analysed the reads with MiXCR anew, one entry per CDR3 protein. The data hold approximately 180,000 distinct CDR3 sequences, with 65% to 75% observed a single time. The record originates from a study of healthy donors' naive CD4 and CD8 T cells. Background on the study: Three donor age groups were sampled: 20-25, 40-50 and 60-70 years; half female. Study-level findings and limits: Negatively charged CDR3s marked CD8+ lineage; positively charged CDR3s marked CD4+ lineage. Most V and J genes were reportedly biased between naive CD4+ and CD8+ cells.

The CDR3 sequence is 15 residues long. Germline trimming cut 6 bases from V and 6 bases from J; bases unmatched to any gene: 10. The V gene's germline CDR1 is DFQATT and CDR2 SNEGSKA (reference sequence). The chain links TRBV20-1 to TRBJ2-3, with 12 bases fitting TRBD2. The sample taken for sequencing was naive CD4+ and CD8+ T cells sorted from blood, pooled from several donors. This TCR came from a pool of human donors in good health; the sample pools cells from several healthy donors. CDR3 DNA: TGCAGTGCCCGACCTCCTAGCGGGAGGGCGGATACGCAGTATTTT. Translating gives CSARPPSGRADTQYF.